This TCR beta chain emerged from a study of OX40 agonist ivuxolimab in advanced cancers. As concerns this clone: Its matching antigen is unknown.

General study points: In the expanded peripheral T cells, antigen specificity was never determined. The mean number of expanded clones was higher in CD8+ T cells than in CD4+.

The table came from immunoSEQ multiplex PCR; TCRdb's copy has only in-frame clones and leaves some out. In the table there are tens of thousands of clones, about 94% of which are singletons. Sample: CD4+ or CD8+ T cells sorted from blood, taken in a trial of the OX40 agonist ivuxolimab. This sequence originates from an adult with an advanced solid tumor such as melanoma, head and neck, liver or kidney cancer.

In DNA, the CDR3 is TGTGCCAGCAGCTTGGCCAGATTGAACACTGAAGCTTTCTTT. It translates to CASSLARLNTEAFF. The J gene is TRBJ1-1, the V gene TRBV5-6; D is unresolved. This CDR3 has 14 amino acids. Germline assignment: CDR1 SGHDT and CDR2 YYEEEE. Trimming took 0 bases from V and 0 from J, leaving 6 bases between them.